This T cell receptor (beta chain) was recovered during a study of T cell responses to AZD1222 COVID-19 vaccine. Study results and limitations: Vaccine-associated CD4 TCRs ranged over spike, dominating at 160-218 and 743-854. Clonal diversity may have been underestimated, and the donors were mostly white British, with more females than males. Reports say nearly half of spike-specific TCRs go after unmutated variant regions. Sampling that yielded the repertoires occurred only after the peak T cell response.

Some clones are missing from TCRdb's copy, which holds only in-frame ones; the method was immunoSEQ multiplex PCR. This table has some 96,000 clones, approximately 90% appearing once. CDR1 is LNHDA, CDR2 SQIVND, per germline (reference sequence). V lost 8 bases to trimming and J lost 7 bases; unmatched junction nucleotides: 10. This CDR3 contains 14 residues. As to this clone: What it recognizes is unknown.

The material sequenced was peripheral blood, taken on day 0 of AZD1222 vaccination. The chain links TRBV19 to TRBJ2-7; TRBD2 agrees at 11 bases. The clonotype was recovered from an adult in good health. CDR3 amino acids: CASSSGRPRGEQYF. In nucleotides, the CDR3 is TGTGCCAGTTCTAGCGGGAGGCCCCGTGGGGAGCAGTACTTC.